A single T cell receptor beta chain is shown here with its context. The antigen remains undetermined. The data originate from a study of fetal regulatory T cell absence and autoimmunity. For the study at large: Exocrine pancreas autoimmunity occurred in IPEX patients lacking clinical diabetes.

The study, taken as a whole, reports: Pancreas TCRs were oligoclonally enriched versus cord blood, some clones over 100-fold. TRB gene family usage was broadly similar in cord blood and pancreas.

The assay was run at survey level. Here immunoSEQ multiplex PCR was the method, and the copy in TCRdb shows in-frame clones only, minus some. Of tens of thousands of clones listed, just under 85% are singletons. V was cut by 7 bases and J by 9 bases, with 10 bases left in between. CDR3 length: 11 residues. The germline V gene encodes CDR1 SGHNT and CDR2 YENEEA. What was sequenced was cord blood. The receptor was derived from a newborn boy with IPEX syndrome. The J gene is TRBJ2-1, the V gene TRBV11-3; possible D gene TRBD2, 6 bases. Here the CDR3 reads CASKRDFEQFF. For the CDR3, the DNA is TGTGCCAGCAAGAGGGACTTTGAGCAGTTCTTC.